The present entry profiles one TCR beta chain with its context. The data are from a study of T cell changes during pregnancy in multiple sclerosis. Produced via immunoSEQ multiplex PCR; TCRdb's table is partial and in-frame only. The data show some 54,000 clones, under 95% seen once. Specimen: CD8+ T cells from peripheral blood mononuclear cells, collected in the third trimester of pregnancy. The sequence derives from a female donor with multiple sclerosis, enrolled in a pregnancy study.

CDR3 sequence reads: CASSVALDRVSSGANVLTF. CDR3 in DNA: TGTGCCAGCAGCGTAGCTCTCGACAGGGTCTCGTCCGGGGCCAACGTCCTGACTTTC. The chain joins TRBV9 to TRBJ2-6, with TRBD1 matching over 7 bases. Germline lookup yields CDR1 SGDLS and CDR2 YYNGEE. This CDR3 spans 19 amino acids. After removal of 0 bases from V and 4 bases from J, the junction contained 13 bases not matched to a gene. Drawing the rest from reference TRBV9 and TRBJ2-6, the complete variable domain is DSGVTQTPKHLITATGQRVTLRCSPRSGDLSVYWYQQSLDQGLQFLIQYYNGEERAKGNILERFSAQQFPDLHSELNLSSLELGDSALYFCASSVALDRVSSGANVLTFGAGSRLTVL.